This TCR beta chain was recovered during a study of blood T cells in healthy people across ages (dated by TCRdb to the mid-2010s). As for the study more broadly: In model experiments, template switching captured about one uniquely barcoded TCR beta cDNA molecule for every two T cells. The study measured age-related changes in TCR beta repertoire diversity using deep sequencing normalized with unique cDNA molecular identifiers. For two donors (one aged 18 to 29 and one aged 80 or older), the study analyzed two additional independent replicas of 1 million unique cDNA reads from the same blood draw. The donors were divided into four age groups: young (average approximately 16 years), middle-aged (around 41), aged (about 56) and long-lived (around 87). To avoid experimental bias, donors of different ages were spread randomly across the sequencing lanes.

The V and J ends are trimmed by 6 bases and 5 bases, leaving 17 bases between them. As encoded in the germline V gene, CDR1 is MDHEN while CDR2 is SYDVKM. CDR3 length: 14 amino acids, cysteine to phenylalanine. Left in the record is the CDR3 DNA by itself, 42 bases read in frame from the first base. The protocol used for the library was 5' RACE. Sequencing was carried out with an Illumina HiSeq 2500. A second PCR of roughly 7 to 11 cycles was performed with a sample-barcoded 5' primer and a J-beta primer mix. Each TCR beta cDNA molecule received a unique molecular identifier from a template-switch 5' adaptor carrying 12 random nucleotides. At least 3 million CDR3-containing paired-end reads were obtained from each sample. First-strand cDNA was synthesized from all RNA with the Mint cDNA synthesis kit, primed by a TRBC-specific oligonucleotide. After uracil-DNA glycosylase treatment, a first 18-cycle PCR used universal primers M1SS and BC2_uni_R on all cDNA. The original pipeline was this. Each sample was normalized by randomly selecting 1 million high-quality reads, each carrying a distinct molecular identifier. Reads with shared molecular identifiers were discarded instead of being binned into consensus sequences. MiTCR, with a Q25 quality threshold and the strictest error-elimination algorithm, was used for CDR3 identification, clonotype clustering and error correction. Lower-bound total TCR beta diversity was estimated with a nonparametric unseen species model using Euler transformation. In-frame beta chains were kept once TCRdb had trimmed the public reads at Q25 with fastp and called clones with MiXCR. Merged by CDR3 protein, the rows form single entries marked with the most common genes and DNA. The V and J calls were not made by the authors but by TCRdb's processing. The sample data list fewer than 1.5 million distinct CDR3 sequences, and roughly 45% of these were observed just once. The ten largest clones represent 7% to 9% of the sample.

Systemically healthy Caucasian individuals from Russia, 39 in total and aged roughly 6 to 100 years, were included as donors. Around 9.9 milliliters of peripheral blood were collected from each donor into EDTA-treated Vacutainer tubes. Ficoll-Paque density-gradient centrifugation was used to isolate PBMCs, with at least 7 million obtained per sample. Total RNA was extracted from PBMCs with Trizol reagent, with at least 6 micrograms obtained per sample. The percentages of naive CD45RAhigh/CD27high T cells were determined by flow cytometry on a PBMC aliquot from every donor. Concerning this clonotype: This clone's antigen is unknown. Base-call qualities are not available, and no considerably larger clone is one nucleotide away.

Paper-wide results and their limitations: The long-lived group showed more naive CD4+ T cells, fewer expanded clones and increased TCR diversity than the aged group, suggesting age selection. Estimates of total diversity based on one million sequenced T cells were considered lower bounds and underestimates. As age increased, observed TCR beta diversity per million T cells dropped in a roughly linear way, and a significant reduction was already evident by age about 36. Conclusive comparison of naive and antigen-experienced compartments was prevented by the profiling of bulk unsorted PBMCs. Observed TCR beta diversity correlated strongly with the percentage of naive T cells measured by flow cytometry. Because the CMV infection status of the donors was unknown, age-related changes in expanded clonotypes may potentially have been confounded.

Sequencing was performed on blood. The chain employs TRBV28 and TRBJ2-7; TRBD1 is a possible D gene, resting on 5 matching bases. The sequence derives from a woman between 18 and 30 years old in good health. The CDR3 sequence is CASSRVGQDNEQYF. The nucleotide sequence is TGTGCCAGCAGCAGGGTAGGGCAAGATAACGAGCAGTACTTC.